This T cell receptor beta chain comes out of a study of shared clonotypes between healthy human individuals. Study-wide findings and caveats: Exclusively blood specimens were collected; tissue repertoires likely differ. Sorted-subset samples were not fully sequenced, rarefaction indicated.

Donation came from healthy HIV-negative adults that had no recent acute infections or vaccinations. CD4+ cells underwent separation, giving CD45RA+ naive and CD45RA-negative memory subsets. This clone was picked up one time. What it binds is not known. The CDR3 contains 15 residues. The V end was cut by 4 bases, the J end by 6 bases, with 19 bases between. In germline, CDR1 is MGHDK, CDR2 SYGVNS. Profiled with immunoSEQ multiplex PCR; TCRdb holds only in-frame clones, not every one. The repertoire has millions of clones, 85% to 95% of them found once; the top ten carry 0.39%. This receptor was obtained from a man aged 18-30 years in good health. Some clones in this sample may be carry-over from other donors' samples. Sequencing input: naive CD4+ T cells from PBMCs. Subset indicated: CD45RA+ positively selected. This rearrangement joins TRBV25-1 to TRBJ2-7; weak D call: TRBD1 (6 bases). The CDR3 sequence is CASSAYNRRGSEQYF. The CDR3 DNA reads TGTGCCAGCAGTGCTTACAACCGAAGGGGGTCCGAGCAGTACTTC.